This T cell receptor beta chain was documented in a study of regulatory T cells in long-lasting Graves disease. At least ten counts were recorded for this clonotype. Construction of TCR beta libraries relied on iRepertoire HTBI primers and on Arm-PCR targeting CDR3 regions. TCRdb reprocessed the multiplex PCR reads with MiXCR, giving one entry per CDR3 protein. Among some 250,000 distinct CDR3 sequences listed, more than 15% were seen once. The time point here: newly diagnosed GD, antithyroid drugs for less than 3 months. From RNA extracted from PBMCs, the TCR library was made. A further study also used this sample, focusing on T cells in Graves' hyperthyroidism and ophthalmopathy.

Here the sequenced sample was peripheral blood mononuclear cells (PBMCs), taken at new diagnosis, from a patient treated with antithyroid drugs. The receptor's source is a woman aged 25 to 39 with Graves disease.

The CDR3 nucleotides read TGCGCCAGCAGCTTGGGACTAGCGGGGCCCTACAATGAGCAGTTCTTC. Its translation: CASSLGLAGPYNEQFF. The chain combines TRBV5-1 with TRBJ2-1; 11 nucleotides line up with TRBD2. This CDR3 region has 16 residues. V gave up 0 bases and J gave up 2 bases; unmatched junction bases: 1. CDR1 is SGHRS and CDR2 is YFSETQ in the germline V gene.